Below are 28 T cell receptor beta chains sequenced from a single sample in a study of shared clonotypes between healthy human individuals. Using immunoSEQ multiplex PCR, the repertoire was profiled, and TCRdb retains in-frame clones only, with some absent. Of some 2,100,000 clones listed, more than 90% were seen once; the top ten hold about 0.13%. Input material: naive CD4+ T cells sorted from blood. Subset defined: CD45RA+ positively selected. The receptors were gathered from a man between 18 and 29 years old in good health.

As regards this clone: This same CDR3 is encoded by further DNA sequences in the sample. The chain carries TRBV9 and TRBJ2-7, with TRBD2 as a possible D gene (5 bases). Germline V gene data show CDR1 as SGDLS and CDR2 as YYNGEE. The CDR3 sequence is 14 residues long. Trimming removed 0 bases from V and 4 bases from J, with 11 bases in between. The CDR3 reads CASSVGGSAYEQYF. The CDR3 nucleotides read TGTGCCAGCAGCGTAGGTGGGAGTGCTTACGAGCAGTACTTC.

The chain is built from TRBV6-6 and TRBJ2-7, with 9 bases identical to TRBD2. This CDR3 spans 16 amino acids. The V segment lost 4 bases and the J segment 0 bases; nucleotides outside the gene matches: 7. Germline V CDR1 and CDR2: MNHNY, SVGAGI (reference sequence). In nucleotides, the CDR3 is TGTGCCAGCAGTTTATTGACTAGCGGTTACTCCTACGAGCAGTACTTC. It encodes CASSLLTSGYSYEQYF.

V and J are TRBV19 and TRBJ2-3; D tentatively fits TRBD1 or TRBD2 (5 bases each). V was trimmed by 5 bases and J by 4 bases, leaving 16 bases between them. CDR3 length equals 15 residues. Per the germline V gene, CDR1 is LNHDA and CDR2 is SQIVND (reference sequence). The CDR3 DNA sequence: TGTGCCAGTAGTGGTCGAAGGGACGTCTCAGATACGCAGTATTTT. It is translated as CASSGRRDVSDTQYF.

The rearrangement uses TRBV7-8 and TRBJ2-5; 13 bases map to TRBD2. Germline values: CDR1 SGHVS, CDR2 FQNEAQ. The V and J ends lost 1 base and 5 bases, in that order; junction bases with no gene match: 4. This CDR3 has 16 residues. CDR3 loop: CASSLGTSGGRETQYF. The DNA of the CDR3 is TGTGCCAGCAGCTTAGGGACTAGCGGGGGCCGGGAGACCCAGTACTTC.

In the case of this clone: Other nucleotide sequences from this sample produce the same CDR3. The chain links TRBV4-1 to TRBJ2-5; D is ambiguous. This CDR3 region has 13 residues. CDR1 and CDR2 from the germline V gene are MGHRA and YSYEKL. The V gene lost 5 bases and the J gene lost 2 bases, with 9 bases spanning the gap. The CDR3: CASSRALQETQYF. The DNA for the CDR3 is TGCGCCAGCAGCAGGGCGCTGCAAGAGACCCAGTACTTC.

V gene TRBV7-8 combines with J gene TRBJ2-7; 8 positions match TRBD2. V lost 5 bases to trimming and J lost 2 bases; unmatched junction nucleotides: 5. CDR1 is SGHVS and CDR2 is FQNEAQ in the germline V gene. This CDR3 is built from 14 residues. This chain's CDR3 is CASSPGGTPYEQYF. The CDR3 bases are TGTGCCAGCAGCCCGGGGGGGACCCCCTACGAGCAGTACTTC.

CDR3: CASSVPGQNTEAFF. The CDR3 DNA is TGTGCCAGCAGTGTGCCTGGACAGAACACTGAAGCTTTCTTT. V and J are TRBV5-6 and TRBJ1-1, with D perhaps matching TRBD1 (5 bases). V dropped 5 bases and J dropped 1 base, with 12 bases sitting between them. The CDR3 totals 14 residues. Germline CDR1 and CDR2: SGHDT and YYEEEE.

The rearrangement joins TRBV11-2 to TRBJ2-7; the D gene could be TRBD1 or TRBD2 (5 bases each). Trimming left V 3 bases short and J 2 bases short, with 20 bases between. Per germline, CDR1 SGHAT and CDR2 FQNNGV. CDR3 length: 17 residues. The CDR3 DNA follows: TGTGCCAGCAGCTTGACCCCCGGGGCGGCTAATACCTACGAGCAGTACTTC. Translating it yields CASSLTPGAANTYEQYF.

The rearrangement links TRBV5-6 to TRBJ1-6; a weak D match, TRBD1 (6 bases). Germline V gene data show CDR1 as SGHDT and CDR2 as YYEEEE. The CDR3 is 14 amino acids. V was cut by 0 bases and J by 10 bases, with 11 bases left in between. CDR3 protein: CASSLGQVRSPLHF. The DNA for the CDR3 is TGTGCCAGCAGCTTGGGACAGGTCCGCTCACCCCTCCACTTT.

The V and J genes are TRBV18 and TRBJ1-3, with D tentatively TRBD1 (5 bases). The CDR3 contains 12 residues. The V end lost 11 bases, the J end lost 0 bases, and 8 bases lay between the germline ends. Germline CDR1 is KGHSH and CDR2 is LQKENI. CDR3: CASGLSGNTIYF. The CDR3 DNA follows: TGTGCCTCGGGGCTCTCTGGAAACACCATATATTTT.

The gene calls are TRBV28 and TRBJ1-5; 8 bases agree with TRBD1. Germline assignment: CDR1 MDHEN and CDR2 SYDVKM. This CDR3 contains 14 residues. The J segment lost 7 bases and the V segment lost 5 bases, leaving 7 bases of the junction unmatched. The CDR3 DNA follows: TGTGCCAGCAGTCAGGACAGGGCGCACCAGCCCCAGCATTTT. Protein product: CASSQDRAHQPQHF.

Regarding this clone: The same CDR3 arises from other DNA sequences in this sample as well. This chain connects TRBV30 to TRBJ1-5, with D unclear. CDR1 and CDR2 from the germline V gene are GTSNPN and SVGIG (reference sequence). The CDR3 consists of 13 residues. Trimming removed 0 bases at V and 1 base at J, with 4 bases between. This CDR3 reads CAWSVQSNQPQHF. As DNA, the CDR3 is TGTGCCTGGAGTGTACAAAGCAATCAGCCCCAGCATTTT.

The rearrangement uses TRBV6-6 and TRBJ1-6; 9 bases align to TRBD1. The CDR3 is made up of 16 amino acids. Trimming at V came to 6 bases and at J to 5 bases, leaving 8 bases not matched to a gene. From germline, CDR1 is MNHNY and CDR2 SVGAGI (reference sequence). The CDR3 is CASSPDRGKDNSPLHF. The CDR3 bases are TGTGCCAGCAGCCCGGACAGGGGTAAGGATAATTCACCCCTCCACTTT.

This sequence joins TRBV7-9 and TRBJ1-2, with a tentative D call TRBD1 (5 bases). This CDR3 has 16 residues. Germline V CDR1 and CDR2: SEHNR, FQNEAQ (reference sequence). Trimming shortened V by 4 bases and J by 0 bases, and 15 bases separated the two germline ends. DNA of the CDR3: TGTGCCAGCAGCTCCGCCTTGGGGGAGGCTAACTATGGCTACACCTTC. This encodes CASSSALGEANYGYTF.

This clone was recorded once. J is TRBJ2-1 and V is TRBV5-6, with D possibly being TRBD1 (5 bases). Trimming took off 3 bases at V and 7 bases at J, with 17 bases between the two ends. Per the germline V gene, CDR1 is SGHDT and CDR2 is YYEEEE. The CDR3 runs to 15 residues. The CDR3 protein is CASSSGTIAGNEQFF. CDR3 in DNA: TGTGCCAGCAGCTCAGGAACGATCGCAGGGAATGAGCAGTTCTTC.

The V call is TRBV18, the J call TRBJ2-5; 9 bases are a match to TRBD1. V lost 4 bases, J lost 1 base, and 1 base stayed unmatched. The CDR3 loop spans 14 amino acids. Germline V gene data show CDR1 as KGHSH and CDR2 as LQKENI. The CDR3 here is CASSRTGAQETQYF. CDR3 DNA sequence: TGTGCCAGCTCACGGACAGGGGCCCAAGAGACCCAGTACTTC.

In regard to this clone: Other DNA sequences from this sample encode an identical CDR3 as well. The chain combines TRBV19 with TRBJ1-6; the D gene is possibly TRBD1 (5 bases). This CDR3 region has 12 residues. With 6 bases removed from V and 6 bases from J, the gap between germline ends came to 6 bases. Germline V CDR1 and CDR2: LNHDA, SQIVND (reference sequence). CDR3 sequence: CASSRANSPLHF. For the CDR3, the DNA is TGTGCCAGTAGCAGGGCTAATTCACCCCTCCACTTT.

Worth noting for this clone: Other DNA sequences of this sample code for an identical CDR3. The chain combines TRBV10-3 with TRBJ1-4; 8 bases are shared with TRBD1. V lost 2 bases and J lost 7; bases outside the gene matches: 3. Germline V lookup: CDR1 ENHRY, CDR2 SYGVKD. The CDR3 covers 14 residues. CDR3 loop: CAISEGQGGEKLFF. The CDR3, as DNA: TGTGCCATCAGTGAGGGACAGGGAGGTGAAAAACTGTTTTTT.

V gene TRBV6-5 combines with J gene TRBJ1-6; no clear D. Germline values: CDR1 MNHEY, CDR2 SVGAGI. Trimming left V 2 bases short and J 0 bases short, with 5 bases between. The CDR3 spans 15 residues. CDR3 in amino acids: CASSYVDSYNSPLHF. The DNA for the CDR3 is TGTGCCAGCAGTTACGTGGACTCCTATAATTCACCCCTCCACTTT.

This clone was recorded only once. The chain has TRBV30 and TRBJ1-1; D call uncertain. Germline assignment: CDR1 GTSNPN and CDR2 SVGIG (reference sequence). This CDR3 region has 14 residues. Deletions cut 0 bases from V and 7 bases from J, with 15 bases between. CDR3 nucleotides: TGTGCCTGGAGTGTAGAGGCGGCGAACGTTGAAGCTTTCTTT. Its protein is CAWSVEAANVEAFF. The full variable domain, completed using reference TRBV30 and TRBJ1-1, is SQTIHQWPATLVQPVGSPLSLECTVEGTSNPNLYWYRQAAGRGLQLLFYSVGIGQISSEVPQNLSASRPQDRQFILSSKKLLLSDSGFYLCAWSVEAANVEAFFGQGTRLTVV.

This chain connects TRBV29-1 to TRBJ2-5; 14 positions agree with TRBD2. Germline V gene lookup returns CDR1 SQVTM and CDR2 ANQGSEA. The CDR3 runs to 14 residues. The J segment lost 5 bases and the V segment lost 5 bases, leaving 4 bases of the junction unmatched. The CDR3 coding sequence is TGCAGCGTTAGACTAGCGGGGGGGCTCGAGACCCAGTACTTC. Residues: CSVRLAGGLETQYF.

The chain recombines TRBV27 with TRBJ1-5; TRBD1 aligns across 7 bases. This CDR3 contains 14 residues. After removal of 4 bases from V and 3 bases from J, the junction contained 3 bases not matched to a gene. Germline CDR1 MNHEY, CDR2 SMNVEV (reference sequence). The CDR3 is CASSYDRANQPQHF. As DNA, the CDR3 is TGTGCCAGCAGTTATGACAGGGCCAATCAGCCCCAGCATTTT.

The CDR3 DNA reads TGCGCCAGCATTAGATTTACCGGGACTAGCGGAGTGGGTTCCTACGAGCAGTACTTC. As protein: CASIRFTGTSGVGSYEQYF. The chain combines TRBV10-2 with TRBJ2-7, with TRBD2 matching 11 bases. This CDR3 region has 19 residues. Germline-derived CDR1 and CDR2 are WSHSY and SAAADI. V trimming: 7 bases; J trimming: 1 base; junction bases outside the gene matches: 18.

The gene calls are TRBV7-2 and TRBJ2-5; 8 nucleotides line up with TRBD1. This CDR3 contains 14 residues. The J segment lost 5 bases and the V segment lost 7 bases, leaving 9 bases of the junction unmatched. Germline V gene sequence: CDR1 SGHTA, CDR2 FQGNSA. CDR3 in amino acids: CASTWGRGRETQYF. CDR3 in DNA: TGTGCCAGCACCTGGGGCAGGGGGCGGGAGACCCAGTACTTC.

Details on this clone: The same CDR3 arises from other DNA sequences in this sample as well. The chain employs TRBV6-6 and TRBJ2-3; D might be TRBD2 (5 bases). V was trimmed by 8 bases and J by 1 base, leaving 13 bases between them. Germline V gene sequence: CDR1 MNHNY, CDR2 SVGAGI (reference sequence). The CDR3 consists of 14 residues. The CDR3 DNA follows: TGTGCCAGCGTGGAGAGGGCTGGCACAGATACGCAGTATTTT. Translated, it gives CASVERAGTDTQYF.

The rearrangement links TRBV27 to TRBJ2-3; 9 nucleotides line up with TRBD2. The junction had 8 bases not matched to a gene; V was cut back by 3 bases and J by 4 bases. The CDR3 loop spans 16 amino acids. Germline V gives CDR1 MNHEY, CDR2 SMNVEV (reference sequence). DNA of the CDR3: TGTGCCAGCAGTTTTGGGGGCGGGGGGGCCGCAGATACGCAGTATTTT. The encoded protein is CASSFGGGGAADTQYF.

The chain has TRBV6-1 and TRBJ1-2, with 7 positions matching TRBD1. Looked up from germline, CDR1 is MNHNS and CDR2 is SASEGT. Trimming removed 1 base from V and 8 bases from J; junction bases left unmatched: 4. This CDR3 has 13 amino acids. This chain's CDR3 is CASSEEQGMGYTF. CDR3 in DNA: TGTGCCAGCAGTGAAGAACAGGGGATGGGCTACACCTTC.

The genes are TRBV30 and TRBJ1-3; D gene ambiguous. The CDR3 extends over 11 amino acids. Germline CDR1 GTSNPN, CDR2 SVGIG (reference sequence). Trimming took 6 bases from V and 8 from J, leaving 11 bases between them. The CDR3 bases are TGTGCCTGCGGGAGGTCGGACACCATATATTTT. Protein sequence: CACGRSDTIYF.